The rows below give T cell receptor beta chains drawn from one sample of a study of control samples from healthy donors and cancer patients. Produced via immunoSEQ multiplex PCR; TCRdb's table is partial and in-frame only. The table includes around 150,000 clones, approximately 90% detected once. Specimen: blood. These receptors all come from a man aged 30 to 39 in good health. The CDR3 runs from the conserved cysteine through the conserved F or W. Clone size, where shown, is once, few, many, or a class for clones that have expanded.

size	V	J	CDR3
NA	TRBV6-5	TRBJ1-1	CASSHNGGPEAFF
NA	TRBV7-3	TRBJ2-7	CASSPGGGSTYEQYF
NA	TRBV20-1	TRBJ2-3	CSASIFGLHTSKNTDTQYF
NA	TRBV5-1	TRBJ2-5	CASSLTGGGLQETQYF
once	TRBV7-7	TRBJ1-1	CASSLSWGGNTEAFF
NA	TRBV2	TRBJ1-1	CASSEQGMTEAFF
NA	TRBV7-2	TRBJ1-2	CASSLDGYGYTF
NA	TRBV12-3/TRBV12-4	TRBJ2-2	CASLMRSTGELFF
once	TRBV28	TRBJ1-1	CASSLILSGGQNTEAFF
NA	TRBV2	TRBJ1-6	CASSESRQGRANSPLHF
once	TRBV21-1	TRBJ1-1	CASNDRAKNTEAFF
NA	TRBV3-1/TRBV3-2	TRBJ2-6	CASGQGGANVLTF
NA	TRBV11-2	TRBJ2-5	CASSLQRQETQYF
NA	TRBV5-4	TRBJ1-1	CASSLDRNTEAFF
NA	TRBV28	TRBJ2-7	CASSLPQLAGGPYEQYF
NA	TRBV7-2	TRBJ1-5	CASSFGRGAYQPQHF
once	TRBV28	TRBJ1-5	CASSLQGQPQHF
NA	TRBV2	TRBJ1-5	CASSEDGYNQPQHF
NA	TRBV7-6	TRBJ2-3	CASSAAGTGGIFVDTQYF
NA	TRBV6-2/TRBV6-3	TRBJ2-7	CASSLAGFYEQYF
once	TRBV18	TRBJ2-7	CASSPGTSGSEQYF
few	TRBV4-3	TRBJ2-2	CASSRLAGVSGELFF
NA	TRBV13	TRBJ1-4	CASSPQGRNEKLFF
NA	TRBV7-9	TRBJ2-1	CASSGSGRYEQFF
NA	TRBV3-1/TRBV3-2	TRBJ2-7	CASSSLAGVYEQYF
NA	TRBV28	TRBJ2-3	CASGRTSGSIVTQYF
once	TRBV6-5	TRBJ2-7	CASSYLPQGAGEQYF
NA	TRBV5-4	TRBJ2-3	CASSLAPGSATDTQYF
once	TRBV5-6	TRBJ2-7	CASSFTGKFYEQYF
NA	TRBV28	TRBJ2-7	CASSFAGLGKQYF
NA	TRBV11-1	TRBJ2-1	CASSYDRDPSGHEQFF
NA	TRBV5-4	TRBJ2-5	CASSSGLGTSKRETQYF
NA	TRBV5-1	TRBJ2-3	CASSLSSGTRDTQYF
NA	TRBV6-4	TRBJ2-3	CASSAAGSTDTQYF
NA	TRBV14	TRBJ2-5	CASSPGTGQETQYF
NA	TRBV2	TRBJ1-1	CASTQDRQGEAFF
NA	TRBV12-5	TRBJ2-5	CASGLGPAGETQYF
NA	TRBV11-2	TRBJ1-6	CASSLVVSGSPLHF
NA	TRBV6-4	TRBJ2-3	CASSEAFRPSDTQYF
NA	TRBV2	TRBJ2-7	CASKPQGYEQYF
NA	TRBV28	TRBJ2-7	CASRGTGTREQYF
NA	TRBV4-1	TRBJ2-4	CASSLGTENIQYF
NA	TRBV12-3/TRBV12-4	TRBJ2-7	CASSFGTLDEQYF
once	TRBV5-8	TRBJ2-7	CATSASLSYEQYF
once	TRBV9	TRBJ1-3	CASSTRDRVTGNTIYF
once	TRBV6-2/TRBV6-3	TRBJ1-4	CASSSNDEKLFF
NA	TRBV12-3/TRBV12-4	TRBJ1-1	CASSSNEAFF
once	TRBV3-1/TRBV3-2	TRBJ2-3	CASSRRTGRQDTQYF
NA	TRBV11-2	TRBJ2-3	CASRARDRGPTDTQYF
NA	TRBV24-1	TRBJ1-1	CATTDRMNTEAFF
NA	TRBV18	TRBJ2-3	CASSPPNREQRDTQYF
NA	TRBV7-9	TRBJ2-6	CASSPTGRGANVLTF